The T cell receptor beta chain under discussion was sequenced for a study of T cells in Graves' hyperthyroidism and ophthalmopathy. Trimming removed 5 bases from V and 2 bases from J; junction bases left unmatched: 2. The CDR3 consists of 14 residues. This clonotype was counted ten times or more. There were TCR beta CDR3 regions amplified from RNA transcripts. HTBI primers drove first-round RT-PCR of the TCR CDR3. In TCRdb, the multiplex PCR reads were re-called with MiXCR into one record per CDR3 protein. Of 600,000 to 700,000 distinct CDR3 sequences in the sample, roughly 15% were seen once. The sequenced material came from blood. The clonotype originates from a woman in her 40s with Graves' ophthalmopathy. The chain links TRBV12-3 or TRBV12-4 to TRBJ2-5; 10 bases agree with TRBD1. The CDR3 bases are TGTGCCAGCAGTGGGGGACAGGGGCAAGAGACCCAGTACTTC. It encodes CASSGGQGQETQYF.